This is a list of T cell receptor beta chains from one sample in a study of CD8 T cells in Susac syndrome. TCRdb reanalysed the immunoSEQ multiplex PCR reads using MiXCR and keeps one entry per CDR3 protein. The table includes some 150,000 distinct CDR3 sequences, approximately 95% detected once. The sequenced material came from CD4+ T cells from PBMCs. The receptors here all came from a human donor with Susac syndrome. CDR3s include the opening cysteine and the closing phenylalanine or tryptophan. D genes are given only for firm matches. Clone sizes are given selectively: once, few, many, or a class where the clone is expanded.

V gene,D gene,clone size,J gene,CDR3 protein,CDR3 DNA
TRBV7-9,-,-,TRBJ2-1,CASSLGQGLEQFF,TGTGCCAGCAGCTTGGGGCAGGGGTTAGAGCAGTTCTTC
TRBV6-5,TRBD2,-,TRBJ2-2,CASRTSGNTGELFF,TGTGCCAGCAGGACTAGCGGAAACACCGGGGAGCTGTTTTTT
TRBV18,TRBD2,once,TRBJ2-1,CASSPEVRVAGNEQFF,TGTGCCAGCTCACCCGAAGTCAGGGTAGCGGGCAATGAGCAGTTCTTC
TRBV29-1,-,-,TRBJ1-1,CSLNHNTEAFF,TGCAGCCTTAACCATAACACTGAAGCTTTCTTT
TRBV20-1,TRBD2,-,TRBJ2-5,CSASPQRGPRGETQYF,TGCAGTGCTAGCCCCCAGCGGGGGCCGAGGGGAGAGACCCAGTACTTC
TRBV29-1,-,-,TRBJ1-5,CSVAPRGVGQPQHF,TGCAGCGTTGCCCCCAGGGGTGTCGGTCAGCCCCAGCATTTT
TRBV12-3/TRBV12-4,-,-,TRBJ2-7,CASSSPQEATYEQYF,TGTGCCAGCAGTTCCCCCCAGGAGGCAACCTACGAGCAGTACTTC
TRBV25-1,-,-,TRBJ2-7,CAKRKVNPYEQYF,TGTGCCAAACGGAAGGTTAACCCCTACGAGCAGTACTTC
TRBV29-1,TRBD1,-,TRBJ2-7,CSVFGQGAYEQYF,TGCAGCGTTTTCGGACAGGGAGCCTACGAGCAGTACTTC
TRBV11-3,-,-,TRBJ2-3,CASSFGRLSTDTQYF,TGTGCCAGCAGCTTTGGCCGGCTAAGTACAGATACGCAGTATTTT
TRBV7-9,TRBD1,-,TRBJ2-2,CASSQLTGAGELFF,TGTGCCAGCAGCCAACTGACAGGGGCCGGGGAGCTGTTTTTT
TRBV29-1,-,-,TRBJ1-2,CSAPATSYGYTF,TGCAGCGCCCCGGCCACGAGCTATGGCTACACCTTC
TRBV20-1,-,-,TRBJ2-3,CSANGGRTDTQYF,TGCAGTGCTAACGGGGGCCGTACAGATACGCAGTATTTT
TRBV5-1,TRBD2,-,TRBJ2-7,CASKVAGAYEQYF,TGCGCCAGCAAGGTAGCGGGGGCCTACGAGCAGTACTTC
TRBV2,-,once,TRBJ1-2,CASSGIAGYTF,TGTGCCAGCAGTGGAATCGCAGGCTACACCTTC
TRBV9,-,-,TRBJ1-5,CASSRRGGRQPQHF,TGTGCCAGCAGCCGTAGAGGGGGGCGGCAGCCCCAGCATTTT
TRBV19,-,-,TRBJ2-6,CASRAVGANVLTF,TGTGCCAGTAGAGCGGTTGGGGCCAACGTCCTGACTTTC
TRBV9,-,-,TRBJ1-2,CASSSSAGFYGYTF,TGTGCCAGCAGCTCTTCCGCAGGCTTCTATGGCTACACCTTC
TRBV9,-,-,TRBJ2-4,CASSVGAAGKNIQYF,TGTGCCAGCAGCGTAGGGGCCGCCGGTAAAAACATTCAGTACTTC
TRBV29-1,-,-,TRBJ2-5,CSVDGPGAQYF,TGCAGCGTTGACGGGCCAGGGGCCCAGTACTTC
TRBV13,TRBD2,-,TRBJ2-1,CASGPAGGTNEQFF,TGTGCCAGCGGTCCCGCGGGGGGGACCAATGAGCAGTTCTTC
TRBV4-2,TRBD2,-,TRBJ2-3,CASSQGPSGGPEVTQYF,TGTGCCAGCAGCCAAGGTCCTAGCGGGGGCCCAGAGGTTACGCAGTATTTT
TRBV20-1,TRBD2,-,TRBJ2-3,CSASAGGTREATQYF,TGCAGTGCTAGCGCCGGGGGGACGAGGGAGGCAACGCAGTATTTT
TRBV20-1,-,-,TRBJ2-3,CSATYPRGPRGDTQYF,TGCAGTGCCACGTACCCGCGAGGCCCGAGGGGGGATACGCAGTATTTT
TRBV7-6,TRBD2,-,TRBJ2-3,CASSLALAGEDTQYF,TGTGCCAGCAGCTTAGCCCTAGCGGGGGAAGATACGCAGTATTTT
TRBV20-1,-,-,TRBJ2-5,CSARPGTYQETQYF,TGCAGTGCTAGGCCTGGGACGTATCAAGAGACCCAGTACTTC
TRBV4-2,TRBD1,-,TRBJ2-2,CASSRTGGLDTGELFF,TGTGCCAGCAGCCGGACAGGGGGACTGGACACCGGGGAGCTGTTTTTT
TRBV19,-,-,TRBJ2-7,CATGAEGTTYEQYF,TGTGCCACCGGGGCCGAGGGGACCACCTACGAGCAGTACTTC
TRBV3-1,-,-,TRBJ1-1,CASSQKGGMLNTEAFF,TGTGCCAGCAGCCAAAAAGGAGGGATGTTGAACACTGAAGCTTTCTTT
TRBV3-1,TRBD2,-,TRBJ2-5,CASSQGSSGGAGTQYF,TGTGCCAGCAGCCAAGGGAGTAGCGGGGGGGCCGGGACCCAGTACTTC
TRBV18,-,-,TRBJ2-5,CASSRDQETQYF,TGTGCCAGCTCGCGGGACCAAGAGACCCAGTACTTC
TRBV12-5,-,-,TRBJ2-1,CASGLAIASSSYNEQFF,TGTGCTAGTGGTTTGGCTATAGCGTCTAGCTCCTACAATGAGCAGTTCTTC
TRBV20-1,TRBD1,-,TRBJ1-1,CSAGTGVITEAFF,TGCAGTGCTGGGACAGGGGTTATCACTGAAGCTTTCTTT
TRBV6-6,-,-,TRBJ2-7,CASSRGAYEQYF,TGTGCCAGCAGTCGCGGGGCGTACGAGCAGTACTTC
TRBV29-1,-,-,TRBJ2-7,CSVGVKGTPYEQYF,TGCAGCGTTGGGGTCAAGGGGACTCCCTACGAGCAGTACTTC
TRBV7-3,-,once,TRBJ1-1,CASSLTSRTEAFF,TGTGCCAGCAGCCTCACAAGTAGGACTGAAGCTTTCTTT
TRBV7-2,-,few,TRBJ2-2,CASKRSTGELFF,TGTGCCAGCAAACGTAGCACCGGGGAGCTGTTTTTT
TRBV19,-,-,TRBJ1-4,CASSETATNEKLFF,TGTGCCAGTAGTGAGACAGCAACTAATGAAAAACTGTTTTTT
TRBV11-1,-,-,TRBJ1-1,CASSPGGTLTEAFF,TGTGCCAGCAGCCCAGGAGGGACACTCACTGAAGCTTTCTTT
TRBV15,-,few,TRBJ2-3,CATSREGTDTQYF,TGTGCCACCAGCAGAGAGGGTACAGATACGCAGTATTTT